Listed below are T cell receptor beta chains from one sample, sequenced in a study of TIL therapy for anti-PD-1-resistant metastatic lung cancer. Produced via immunoSEQ multiplex PCR; TCRdb's table is partial and in-frame only. This repertoire shows more than 55,000 clones, 69% found once; its top ten account for 6% to 8.5%. The sample was blood, taken at baseline. Receptors originate from a person aged 25 to 80 with non-small cell lung cancer. The CDR3 runs from the conserved cysteine through the conserved F or W. D genes are given only for firm matches. Size is omitted from some rows. Given values are once, few, many or a class for expanded clones.

v_call	d_call	j_call	clone_size	cdr3_aa	cdr3_nt
TRBV4-2	.	TRBJ2-2	.	CASSQEGHQNTGELFF	TGTGCCAGCAGCCAAGAGGGACACCAGAACACCGGGGAGCTGTTTTTT
TRBV5-4	.	TRBJ2-1	.	CASSLGGMLGNEQFF	TGTGCCAGCAGCTTGGGAGGGATGCTAGGCAATGAGCAGTTCTTC
TRBV6-5	.	TRBJ2-7	.	CASQVWGSSYEQYF	TGTGCCAGCCAGGTTTGGGGGAGCTCCTACGAGCAGTACTTC
TRBV9	TRBD2	TRBJ2-1	.	CASSVAISGSGSYNEQFF	TGTGCCAGCAGCGTAGCGATTAGCGGGAGCGGATCCTACAATGAGCAGTTCTTC
TRBV11-2	.	TRBJ2-5	few	CASSSFRGQETQYF	TGTGCCAGCAGCTCCTTCAGGGGACAAGAGACCCAGTACTTC
TRBV5-4	.	TRBJ2-1	.	CASSLARVNEQFF	TGTGCCAGCAGCTTGGCCAGGGTAAATGAGCAGTTCTTC
TRBV9	.	TRBJ2-3	.	CASSVFLGDSDTQYF	TGTGCCAGCAGCGTATTCTTGGGGGACTCAGATACGCAGTATTTT
TRBV20-1	.	TRBJ2-1	.	CSAREFEQFF	TGCAGTGCTAGAGAGTTTGAGCAGTTCTTC
TRBV6-6	.	TRBJ1-1	.	CASSYVRGTEAFF	TGTGCCAGCAGTTACGTTCGGGGGACTGAAGCTTTCTTT
TRBV4-2	.	TRBJ1-1	.	CASSLAQGTEAFF	TGTGCCAGCAGCCTAGCCCAGGGAACTGAAGCTTTCTTT
TRBV18	.	TRBJ2-2	.	CASSPQGNTGELFF	TGTGCCAGCTCACCACAGGGTAACACCGGGGAGCTGTTTTTT
TRBV10-2	.	TRBJ1-1	.	CASSEARTEAFF	TGCGCCAGCAGTGAGGCGCGGACTGAAGCTTTCTTT
TRBV6-1	TRBD1	TRBJ2-7	.	CASSGGGQGRGEQYF	TGTGCCAGCAGTGGAGGGGGACAGGGGAGAGGCGAGCAGTACTTC
TRBV5-1	.	TRBJ1-3	.	CASSLALSGTGNTIYF	TGCGCCAGCAGCTTGGCCTTATCAGGGACGGGAAACACCATATATTTT
TRBV7-2	.	TRBJ2-7	.	CASSFSGLGEQYF	TGTGCCAGCAGCTTTTCAGGTTTAGGCGAGCAGTACTTC
TRBV5-1	TRBD2	TRBJ2-1	once	CASSLTLAGGPNEQFF	TGCGCCAGCAGCTTGACACTGGCGGGGGGTCCCAATGAGCAGTTCTTC
TRBV30	TRBD2	TRBJ2-1	.	CAWREAGGPDGEQFF	TGTGCCTGGAGGGAAGCGGGAGGGCCTGACGGTGAGCAGTTCTTC
TRBV28	.	TRBJ1-3	.	CASSPLLTDSSGNTIYF	TGTGCCAGCAGTCCTCTCCTGACGGATAGCTCTGGAAACACCATATATTTT
TRBV5-8	TRBD1	TRBJ1-5	.	CASSLVGTGSQPQHF	TGTGCCAGCAGCTTGGTGGGGACAGGGAGCCAGCCCCAGCATTTT
TRBV9	TRBD2	TRBJ2-5	.	CASSVDGTRSQTQYF	TGTGCCAGCAGCGTAGACGGGACTAGAAGTCAGACCCAGTACTTC
TRBV30	.	TRBJ2-3	.	CAWTGTGDNTQYF	TGTGCCTGGACCGGGACCGGAGATAATACGCAGTATTTT
TRBV19	.	TRBJ2-1	.	CASKGSEGMSSYNEQFF	TGTGCCAGTAAGGGGTCGGAGGGGATGAGCTCCTACAATGAGCAGTTCTTC
TRBV6-5	.	TRBJ1-6	.	CASSPQALRNSPLHF	TGTGCCAGCAGTCCCCAGGCCCTTCGGAATTCACCCCTCCACTTT
TRBV7-9	.	TRBJ2-2	.	CASSLVLAQGGELFF	TGTGCCAGCAGCTTAGTCTTAGCCCAAGGCGGGGAGCTGTTTTTT
TRBV5-1	.	TRBJ2-5	.	CASSRGDPLGETQYF	TGCGCCAGCAGCAGAGGGGATCCCCTCGGGGAGACCCAGTACTTC
TRBV30	TRBD1	TRBJ2-3	.	CAWSVGAGGQDTQYF	TGTGCCTGGAGTGTAGGGGCAGGGGGCCAAGATACGCAGTATTTT
TRBV5-6	.	TRBJ2-5	.	CASSLFRGANEETQYF	TGTGCCAGCAGCTTGTTTCGGGGGGCAAATGAAGAGACCCAGTACTTC